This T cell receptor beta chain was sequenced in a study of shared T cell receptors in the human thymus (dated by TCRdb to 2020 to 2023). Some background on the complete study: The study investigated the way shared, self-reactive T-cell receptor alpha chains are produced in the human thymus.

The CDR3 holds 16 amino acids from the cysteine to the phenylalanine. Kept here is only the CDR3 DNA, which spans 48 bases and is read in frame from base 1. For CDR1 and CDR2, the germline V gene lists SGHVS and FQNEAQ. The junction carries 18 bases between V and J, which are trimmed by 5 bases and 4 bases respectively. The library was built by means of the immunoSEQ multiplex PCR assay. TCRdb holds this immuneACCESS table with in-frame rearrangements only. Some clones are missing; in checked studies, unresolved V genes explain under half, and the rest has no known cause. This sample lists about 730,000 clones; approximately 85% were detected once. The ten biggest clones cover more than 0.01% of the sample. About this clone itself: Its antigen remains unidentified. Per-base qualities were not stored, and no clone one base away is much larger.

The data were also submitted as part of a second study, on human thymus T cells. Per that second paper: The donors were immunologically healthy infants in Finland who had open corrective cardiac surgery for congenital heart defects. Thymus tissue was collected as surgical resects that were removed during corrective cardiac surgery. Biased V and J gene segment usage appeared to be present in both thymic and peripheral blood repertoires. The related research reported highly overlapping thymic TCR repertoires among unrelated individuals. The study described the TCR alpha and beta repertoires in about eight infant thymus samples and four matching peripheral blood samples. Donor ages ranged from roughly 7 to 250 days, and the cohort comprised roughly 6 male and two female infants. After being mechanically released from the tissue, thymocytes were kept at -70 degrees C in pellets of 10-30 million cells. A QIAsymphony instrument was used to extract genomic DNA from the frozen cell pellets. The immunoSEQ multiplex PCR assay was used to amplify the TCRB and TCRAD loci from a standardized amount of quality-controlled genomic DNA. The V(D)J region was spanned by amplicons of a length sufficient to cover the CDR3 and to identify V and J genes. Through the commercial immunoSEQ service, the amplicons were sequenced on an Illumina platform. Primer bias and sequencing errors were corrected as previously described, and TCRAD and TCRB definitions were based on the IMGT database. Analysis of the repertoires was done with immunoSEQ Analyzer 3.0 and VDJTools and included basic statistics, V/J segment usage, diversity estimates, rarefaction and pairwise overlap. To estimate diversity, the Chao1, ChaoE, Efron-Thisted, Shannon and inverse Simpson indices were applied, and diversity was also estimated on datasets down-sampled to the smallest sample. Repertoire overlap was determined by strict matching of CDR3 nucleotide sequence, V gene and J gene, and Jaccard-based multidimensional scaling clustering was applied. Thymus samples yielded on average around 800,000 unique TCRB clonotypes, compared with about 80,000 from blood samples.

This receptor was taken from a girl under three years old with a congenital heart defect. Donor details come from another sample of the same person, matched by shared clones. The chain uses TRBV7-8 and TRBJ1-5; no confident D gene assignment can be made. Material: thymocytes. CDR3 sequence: CASSARPGFANQPQHF. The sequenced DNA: TGTGCCAGCAGCGCGCGCCCGGGTTTCGCGAATCAGCCCCAGCATTTT.